This T cell receptor (beta chain) was obtained from a study of blood T cell repertoires in COVID-19. The CDR3 is 15 amino acids. V lost 1 base and J lost 4; bases outside the gene matches: 4. Germline V gene data show CDR1 as SGHTA and CDR2 as FQGNSA. The protocol was immunoSEQ multiplex PCR, while the TCRdb copy is restricted to in-frame clones and leaves out a portion. The data hold over 150,000 clones, with around 84% observed a single time. The clonotype was recovered from a man aged 45 to 65 who had recovered from COVID-19. Sequencing was carried out using PBMCs or T cells enriched from blood (not recorded which). This chain uses TRBV7-2 with TRBJ2-7; 10 bases are a match to TRBD2. CDR3 bases: TGTGCCAGCAGCTTAGAAGCGGGGGGGTGGTACGAGCAGTACTTC. This translates into CASSLEAGGWYEQYF.